These 30 T cell receptor beta chains were all obtained from the same sample, sequenced in a study of shared clonotypes between healthy human individuals. TCRdb keeps only in-frame clones here, not all; method: immunoSEQ multiplex PCR. The table has roughly 2,000,000 clones, 85% to 95% seen once; the top ten hold approximately 1.2%. Naive CD8 populations comprised CD45RO-negative cells positively selected for CCR7, excluding terminally differentiated effector memory CD45RA+ cells. The source material was naive CD8+ T cells sorted from blood. These receptors originate from a young man in good health.

Concerning this clone itself: Other nucleotide sequences in the sample specify the same CDR3. This chain connects TRBV5-4 to TRBJ2-7; the D is unclear. The CDR3 extends over 13 amino acids. Germline assignment: CDR1 SGHNT and CDR2 YYREEE (reference sequence). Trimming left V 2 bases short and J 0 bases short, with 6 bases between. CDR3 loop: CASSLTPSYEQYF. In DNA, the CDR3 is TGTGCCAGCAGCTTAACACCCTCCTACGAGCAGTACTTC.

The gene calls are TRBV2 and TRBJ2-7; TRBD2 might be the D (5 bases). The V end lost 8 bases, the J end lost 3 bases, and 17 bases lay between the germline ends. Germline V gives CDR1 SNHLY, CDR2 FYNNEI. CDR3 length: 14 amino acids. The DNA for the CDR3 is TGTGCCAGCTCCCCCGGGGATAGCGTCTACGAGCAGTACTTC. Amino acid sequence: CASSPGDSVYEQYF.

This chain uses TRBV6-6 with TRBJ1-1; no clear D. The CDR3 spans 12 residues. Per germline, CDR1 MNHNY and CDR2 SVGAGI (reference sequence). V dropped 7 bases and J dropped 6 bases, with 12 bases sitting between them. CDR3 DNA sequence: TGTGCCAGCATCAACATCGGGTCTGAAGCTTTCTTT. Protein: CASINIGSEAFF.

The chain links TRBV4-1 to TRBJ2-1, with 7 nucleotides matching TRBD2. The J segment lost 0 bases and the V segment lost 0 bases, leaving 8 bases of the junction unmatched. The CDR3 contains 18 residues. Germline-derived CDR1 and CDR2 are MGHRA and YSYEKL. The CDR3 bases are TGCGCCAGCAGCCAAGATCCCCTAGCGGTCCTCTCCTACAATGAGCAGTTCTTC. As protein: CASSQDPLAVLSYNEQFF.

The chain has TRBV7-6 and TRBJ2-3; D perhaps matches TRBD2 (6 bases). The CDR3 length is 15 residues. CDR1 SGHVS and CDR2 FNYEAQ come from the germline V gene. V lost 3 bases and J lost 3, with 13 bases in between. The CDR3 bases are TGTGCCAGCAGCTTCTTGCGGGGTGGAACAGATACGCAGTATTTT. Protein product: CASSFLRGGTDTQYF.

The chain combines TRBV2 with TRBJ2-3, with a tentative D call TRBD1 (6 bases). CDR3 length equals 15 residues. CDR1 is SNHLY, CDR2 FYNNEI, per germline. V was pared by 2 bases and J by 3 bases, with 12 bases between. The DNA for the CDR3 is TGTGCCAGCAGTGAACAATGGCAGGGGACAGATACGCAGTATTTT. Translated, it gives CASSEQWQGTDTQYF.

The rearrangement joins TRBV30 to TRBJ1-1; D is uncertain. Germline assignment: CDR1 GTSNPN and CDR2 SVGIG (reference sequence). This CDR3 has 12 residues. The ends were cut back, 0 bases at V and 6 bases at J, with 8 bases in the middle. CDR3: CAWSVIGPEAFF. CDR3 sequence (DNA): TGTGCCTGGAGTGTAATTGGGCCTGAAGCTTTCTTT. The complete variable domain, with remaining parts taken from reference TRBV30 and TRBJ1-1, reads SQTIHQWPATLVQPVGSPLSLECTVEGTSNPNLYWYRQAAGRGLQLLFYSVGIGQISSEVPQNLSASRPQDRQFILSSKKLLLSDSGFYLCAWSVIGPEAFFGQGTRLTVV.

On this clone: The same CDR3 also results from other DNA sequences found in this sample. This rearrangement joins TRBV20-1 to TRBJ2-1; D remains unclear. Trimming took 5 bases from V and 5 from J, leaving 4 bases between them. The CDR3 sequence is 10 residues long. Looked up from germline, CDR1 is DFQATT and CDR2 is SNEGSKA (reference sequence). The CDR3 here is CSASDNEQFF. The DNA of the CDR3 is TGCAGTGCTTCTGACAATGAGCAGTTCTTC.

This sequence joins TRBV4-2 and TRBJ2-3; TRBD2 might be the D (7 bases). The germline V and J ends were trimmed by 4 bases and 4 bases, with 15 bases remaining between them. The CDR3 is made up of 15 amino acids. Germline V gene data show CDR1 as LGHNA and CDR2 as YNFKEQ. The CDR3 DNA is TGTGCCAGCAGCCCCAGGGGCGGGAGCGCAGATACGCAGTATTTT. Translation: CASSPRGGSADTQYF.

The chain combines TRBV7-9 with TRBJ1-2; unclear D gene. V lost 2 bases to trimming and J lost 12 bases, with 10 bases between them. Germline values: CDR1 SEHNR, CDR2 FQNEAQ (reference sequence). This CDR3 comprises 11 residues. This chain's CDR3 is CASSLYSGNTF. The CDR3 coding sequence is TGTGCCAGCAGCTTATATTCGGGAAACACCTTC.

CDR3 amino acids: CSGRDSYYGYTF. Here the CDR3 DNA reads TGCAGCGGCCGGGACAGCTACTATGGCTACACCTTC. The chain has TRBV29-1 and TRBJ1-2; 7 bases align to TRBD1. CDR1 is SQVTM, CDR2 ANQGSEA, per germline. This CDR3 is built from 12 residues. V shed 7 bases, J shed 3 bases, and the junction held 5 bases outside the gene matches. Supplemented by reference TRBV29-1 and TRBJ1-2, the full variable domain reads SAVISQKPSRDICQRGTSLTIQCQVDSQVTMMFWYRQQPGQSLTLIATANQGSEATYESGFVIDKFPISRPNLTFSTLTVSNMSPEDSSIYLCSGRDSYYGYTFGSGTRLTVV.

The chain is built from TRBV7-6 and TRBJ2-3; D is unclear. The germline V gene encodes CDR1 SGHVS and CDR2 FNYEAQ. Trimming removed 5 bases at V and 4 bases at J, with 16 bases between. CDR3 length equals 15 residues. CDR3 bases: TGTGCCAGCAGCCCGGATGCTAGGTACTCAGATACGCAGTATTTT. Amino acid sequence: CASSPDARYSDTQYF.

V usage is TRBV5-1 and J usage is TRBJ1-1; D is possibly TRBD1 (5 bases). Germline loops: CDR1 SGHRS, CDR2 YFSETQ. This CDR3 region has 13 residues. With 1 base removed from V and 4 bases from J, the gap between germline ends came to 8 bases. CDR3 in amino acids: CASSLWGSTEAFF. For the CDR3, the DNA is TGCGCCAGCAGCTTGTGGGGGTCCACTGAAGCTTTCTTT.

J is TRBJ2-3 and V is TRBV19, with TRBD1 as a possible D gene (6 bases). Trimming removed 3 bases from V and 5 bases from J, with 12 bases in between. This CDR3 has 14 residues. Per germline, CDR1 LNHDA and CDR2 SQIVND (reference sequence). The DNA of the CDR3 is TGTGCCAGTAGTATTGGGGCAGGGGTAGATACGCAGTATTTT. As protein: CASSIGAGVDTQYF.

As for this clone: This CDR3 is also generated by other DNA sequences in the sample. The chain uses TRBV27 and TRBJ1-2; D unresolved. Looked up from germline, CDR1 is MNHEY and CDR2 is SMNVEV (reference sequence). This CDR3 region has 13 residues. Between the trimmed V and J ends, which lost 3 bases and 6 bases, there was a span of 11 bases. CDR3 in amino acids: CASSLTGRDGYTF. DNA for the CDR3: TGTGCCAGCAGTTTGACGGGTCGAGATGGCTACACCTTC.

A word on this clone: The identical CDR3 is also encoded by other nucleotide sequences in the sample. V gene TRBV4-1 combines with J gene TRBJ1-2; D unresolved. V was shortened by 3 bases and J by 5 bases, with 7 bases between the two germline ends. The CDR3 has 12 residues. Germline CDR1 MGHRA, CDR2 YSYEKL. This CDR3 is CASSQEDYGYTF. The CDR3 nucleotides read TGCGCCAGCAGCCAGGAGGATTATGGCTACACCTTC.

CDR3 sequence reads: CASSPKTGWNTEAFF. As DNA, the CDR3 is TGTGCCAGCAGCCCAAAGACAGGATGGAACACTGAAGCTTTCTTT. The rearrangement uses TRBV25-1 and TRBJ1-1; tentatively, D is TRBD1 (6 bases). Germline assignment: CDR1 MGHDK and CDR2 SYGVNS. The CDR3 consists of 15 residues. V dropped 6 bases and J dropped 1 base, with 15 bases sitting between them.

The CDR3 reads CASSARVGTPQPQHF. CDR3 coding DNA: TGTGCCAGCAGTGCAAGGGTCGGGACTCCTCAGCCCCAGCATTTT. The rearrangement joins TRBV6-5 to TRBJ1-5, with a tentative D call TRBD1 (5 bases). Germline CDR1 and CDR2: MNHEY and SVGAGI. The CDR3 runs 15 residues. Trimming stripped 5 bases from V and 6 bases from J, with 17 bases between.

The genes are TRBV4-3 and TRBJ2-2; D is uncertain. Germline-derived CDR1 and CDR2 are LGHNA and YSLEER. Trimming removed 0 bases from V and 7 bases from J, with 9 bases in between. The CDR3 length is 14 residues. CDR3 sequence (DNA): TGCGCCAGCAGCCAAGACGGGCCGAGCGGGGAGCTGTTTTTT. Encoded protein: CASSQDGPSGELFF.

The chain uses TRBV4-3 and TRBJ2-1; 8 bases line up with TRBD1. The trim removed 4 bases at V and 0 bases at J, leaving 5 bases unmatched. Germline V gives CDR1 LGHNA, CDR2 YSLEER. CDR3 length equals 16 residues. In nucleotides, the CDR3 is TGCGCCAGCAGCCGGGACAGGCGTCTCTCCTACAATGAGCAGTTCTTC. It yields the protein CASSRDRRLSYNEQFF.

The chain uses TRBV11-2 and TRBJ2-1; either TRBD1 or TRBD2 may fit D (5 bases each). Germline loops: CDR1 SGHAT, CDR2 FQNNGV. The ends were cut back, 9 bases at V and 0 bases at J, with 15 bases in the middle. The CDR3 spans 15 residues. The CDR3 loop reads CASLEGPSSYNEQFF. In nucleotides, the CDR3 is TGTGCCAGTTTAGAGGGGCCCAGCTCCTACAATGAGCAGTTCTTC.

Points on this clone: Other nucleotide sequences in the sample specify the same CDR3. This rearrangement joins TRBV11-2 to TRBJ2-7, with D perhaps matching TRBD1 or TRBD2 (5 bases each). The CDR3 is 15 amino acids. V lost 1 base and J lost 0, with 10 bases in between. CDR1 SGHAT and CDR2 FQNNGV come from the germline V gene. The CDR3 coding sequence is TGTGCCAGCAGCTTAGGGCCGGGGCCCTCCTACGAGCAGTACTTC. It encodes CASSLGPGPSYEQYF.

With regard to this clone: Other DNA sequences in the sample encode the same CDR3. The chain links TRBV6-5 to TRBJ2-5, with D tentatively TRBD1 or TRBD2 (5 bases each). The length of the CDR3 is 13 residues. Per germline, CDR1 MNHEY and CDR2 SVGAGI. V lost 2 bases and J 5 bases, leaving 9 bases between the germline ends. The chain's CDR3 is CASSYGGGETQYF. DNA of the CDR3: TGTGCCAGCAGTTACGGGGGTGGGGAGACCCAGTACTTC.

The gene calls are TRBV6-6 and TRBJ2-7; D gene ambiguous. The germline CDR1 and CDR2 sequences are MNHNY and SVGAGI (reference sequence). This CDR3 contains 14 residues. The V and J ends lost 6 bases and 0 bases respectively, with 12 bases between them. CDR3 DNA: TGTGCCAGCAGCCCGGTGGCGAGCTCCTACGAGCAGTACTTC. Its translation: CASSPVASSYEQYF.

The gene calls are TRBV13 and TRBJ1-1; 10 bases are shared with TRBD1. Losses at the gene ends were 4 bases for V and 10 bases for J; bases not matched to a gene: 9. This CDR3 contains 14 residues. Germline values: CDR1 PRHDT, CDR2 FYEKMQ (reference sequence). CDR3 residues: CASSSGTGAVRAFF. The CDR3 coding sequence is TGTGCCAGCAGCTCCGGGACAGGGGCCGTGAGAGCTTTCTTT.

The chain couples TRBV2 to TRBJ1-5, with D unresolved. Trimming removed 3 bases from V and 5 bases from J, with 11 bases in between. Per the germline V gene, CDR1 is SNHLY and CDR2 is FYNNEI. The CDR3 is 14 residues long. CDR3 region: CASSDPVEDQPQHF. The CDR3 region has the DNA TGTGCCAGCAGTGATCCCGTTGAGGATCAGCCCCAGCATTTT.

The J gene is TRBJ1-6, the V gene TRBV7-6, with D unresolved. The CDR3 is made up of 17 amino acids. CDR1 and CDR2 (germline): SGHVS, FNYEAQ. V lost 2 bases and J 8 bases, leaving 19 bases between the germline ends. The CDR3, as DNA: TGTGCCAGCAGCTTATCCCCCGGGTTTTCGTGGGATTCACCCCTCCACTTT. The encoded protein is CASSLSPGFSWDSPLHF. Filled out from reference TRBV7-6 and TRBJ1-6, the complete variable domain reads GAGVSQSPRYKVTKRGQDVALRCDPISGHVSLYWYRQALGQGPEFLTYFNYEAQQDKSGLPNDRFSAERPEGSISTLTIQRTEQRDSAMYRCASSLSPGFSWDSPLHFGNGTRLTVT.

This rearrangement joins TRBV19 to TRBJ2-7; 7 nucleotides align to TRBD1. The CDR3 has 11 amino acids. Germline V CDR1 and CDR2: LNHDA, SQIVND (reference sequence). J gave up 4 bases and V 10 bases, and 4 bases lay outside the gene matches. CDR3 protein: CATTQGYEQYF. DNA of the CDR3: TGTGCCACGACACAGGGGTACGAGCAGTACTTC.

As concerns this clone: This sample includes further DNA sequences coding for the same CDR3. V and J are TRBV19 and TRBJ2-2, with D perhaps given as TRBD1 or TRBD2 (5 bases each). The germline V and J ends were trimmed by 1 base and 5 bases, with 11 bases remaining between them. The CDR3 consists of 15 residues. CDR1 is LNHDA and CDR2 is SQIVND in the germline V gene (reference sequence). The CDR3 is CASSIVGTGTGELFF. The CDR3, as DNA: TGTGCCAGTAGTATAGTGGGGACCGGGACCGGGGAGCTGTTTTTT.

The CDR3 DNA is TGTGCCCCAACGAGGGCGGGGTTGAACACTGAAGCTTTCTTT. It is translated as CAPTRAGLNTEAFF. J is TRBJ1-1 and V is TRBV30; the D is unclear. V was pared by 8 bases and J by 0 bases, with 16 bases between. Germline V gene lookup returns CDR1 GTSNPN and CDR2 SVGIG (reference sequence). CDR3 length: 14 amino acids.